This passage covers 3 T cell receptor beta chains from one sample sequenced in a study of CD4+ T cells in melanoma (dated 2022 in TCRdb). Library generation was performed with the immunoSEQ multiplex PCR assay. TCRdb mirrors the immuneACCESS table, restricted to in-frame sequences. Some clones are absent from its copies; in checked studies, under half trace to an unresolved V gene, and the reason for the others is unknown. The sample table records around 100,000 clones; roughly 90% of these occur just once. 3% to 4% of the sample goes to the ten largest clones. Sequenced input: peripheral blood. The receptors shown here come from a human donor with melanoma.

V and J are TRBV4-2 and TRBJ1-3, with D possibly matching TRBD1 (5 bases). Trimming took 7 bases from V and 0 from J, leaving 10 bases between them. The CDR3 is made up of 14 amino acids. Germline V gene data show CDR1 as LGHNA and CDR2 as YNFKEQ. The DNA of the CDR3 is TGTGCCAGCACTCGGGGGAGCTCTGGAAACACCATATATTTT. Translated: CASTRGSSGNTIYF.

The genes are TRBV7-3 and TRBJ2-2; D might be TRBD1 (5 bases). The V end was cut by 1 base, the J end by 5 bases, with 8 bases between. The germline gives CDR1 SGHTA, CDR2 FQGTGA. The CDR3 length is 14 residues. The CDR3 DNA reads as TGTGCCAGCAGCTTAAGGGCAGGGACCGGGGAGCTGTTTTTT. This encodes CASSLRAGTGELFF. Full variable domain (missing parts from reference TRBV7-3 and TRBJ2-2): GAGVSQTPSNKVTEKGKYVELRCDPISGHTALYWYRQSLGQGPEFLIYFQGTGAADDSGLPNDRFFAVRPEGSVSTLKIQRTERGDSAVYLCASSLRAGTGELFFGEGSRLTVL.

The gene calls are TRBV9 and TRBJ2-7; 10 bases are a match to TRBD2. The germline CDR1 and CDR2 sequences are SGDLS and YYNGEE. The junction had 14 bases not matched to a gene; V was cut back by 2 bases and J by 3 bases. The CDR3 consists of 18 residues. The CDR3 reads CASSVQASGRGYGYEQYF. DNA for the CDR3: TGTGCCAGCAGCGTCCAGGCTAGCGGGAGAGGCTACGGCTACGAGCAGTACTTC.